This T cell receptor (beta chain) was identified during a study of OX40 agonist ivuxolimab in advanced cancers. Background for the entire study: Ivuxolimab, which targeted the costimulatory receptor OX40 (CD134), was an agonistic, fully human IgG2 monoclonal antibody. Partial responses occurred in three dose-escalation patients, of whom one had hepatocellular carcinoma and two had cutaneous melanoma. The paper covers the monotherapy dose-escalation part of the phase I ivuxolimab trial, which included N = 52 patients. Intravenous ivuxolimab was administered to patients every 2 weeks at six dose levels: 0.01, 0.1, 0.3, 1.5, 3 and 10 mg/kg. Patients were allowed to have had prior anti-PD-1, anti-PD-L1 or anti-CTLA-4 therapy, and 40% to 45% of the dose-escalation patients had previously received checkpoint inhibitors. In the dose-escalation cohort, roughly 80% of patients were male, and the mean age was approximately 64 years, with a range of about 23 to 90. Of the approximately 50 dose-escalation patients, hepatocellular carcinoma was present in roughly 19, melanoma in roughly 15, renal cell carcinoma in 9 and head and neck cancer in 9. Peripheral TCRbeta sequencing was intended to test whether TCR sequence diversity was altered and clonal T-cell expansion was caused by ivuxolimab. Overall study results and their limits: In the 0.1-3.0 mg/kg groups, partial responders had among the lowest normalized peripheral clonal expansion, particularly in CD8+ T cells. Clonal expansion of both CD4+ and CD8+ blood T cells was observed from baseline to week 6 at doses 0.1 to 3.0 mg/kg. Low levels of normalized T-cell clonal expansion were also seen in some patients who did not respond. After ivuxolimab, more expanded clones were found on average in CD8+ T cells than in CD4+ T cells. The antigen specificity of the clonally expanded peripheral T cells was not determined.

The trial excluded patients who had a history of autoimmune disease or who were on systemic immunosuppression. Peripheral blood for TCR sequencing was drawn from every dose cohort at baseline, at cycle 4 day 1 and at cycle 7 day 1. Samples came from an open-label, multicenter, first-in-human phase I dose-escalation trial of ivuxolimab. Adults with locally advanced or metastatic head and neck squamous cell, hepatocellular, melanoma or renal cell carcinoma were enrolled in the trial. Before TCR sequencing, CD4+ T cells and CD8+ T cells from peripheral blood were sorted into separate populations. The CDR3 starts with the cysteine, ends with the phenylalanine, and has 13 residues. The kept DNA is CDR3 alone, 39 bases in frame from the first base. V is shortened by 0 bases, J by 0 bases, and the region joining them spans 3 bases. CDR1 and CDR2 are read off the germline V gene as SGHRS and YFSETQ. Genomic DNA was extracted from sorted cells for sequencing of the TCRbeta CDR3 region. The immunoSEQ Assay was used for sequencing of TCRbeta CDR3 regions. What TCRdb holds here is the immuneACCESS table cut down to in-frame rearrangements. Part of the clones is not present; checked against another copy, under half of the missing clones reflect an unresolved V gene, and the others are unexplained. The sample contains about 56,000 clones, 75% to 85% of them found a single time. The leading ten clones occupy approximately 2.8% of the sample.

In regard to this clone: The clone's antigen remains unknown. Base qualities are missing; no much larger clone stands one base away.

The sequence was collected from an adult with an advanced solid tumor such as melanoma, head and neck, liver or kidney cancer. The V gene is TRBV5-1 and the J gene is TRBJ1-1, with no confidently assigned D gene. The specimen was CD4+ or CD8+ T cells sorted from blood, collected in a trial of the OX40 agonist ivuxolimab. Here is the DNA: TGCGCCAGCAGCTTGGAGATGAACACTGAAGCTTTCTTT. This gives the protein CASSLEMNTEAFF.